This T cell receptor beta chain was sequenced during a study of CD8+ T cells in alopecia areata listed by TCRdb under 2018. For the wider study: The treated patients took part in an open-label pilot trial in which moderate-to-severe alopecia areata was treated with oral tofacitinib at 5 to 10 mg twice daily. Scalp clonality was compared across normal scalp (n=4), patchy alopecia areata scalp (n=8), and alopecia totalis/universalis scalp (n=8). Biopsies were taken from tofacitinib-treated patients at baseline and again at 4 and 24 weeks into treatment, and several of those patients also had a later scalp biopsy. immunoSEQ multiplex PCR using 35 Vbeta forward primers and 13 Jbeta reverse primers was used to amplify TCRbeta CDR3 regions. High-throughput TCRbeta sequencing was used to examine T cell clonal expansion in alopecia areata in both the C3H/HeJ mouse model and human patients. In treated patients, disease severity was measured using the SALT score, which gives the percentage of scalp surface area affected. The RNA source kit depended on sample type: the PAXgene miRNA kit for fixed scalp, the miRNeasy kit for PBMCs, and the RNeasy kit for mouse skin. Tofacitinib was administered for 6 to 18 months, and 6 months of follow-up off drug were then conducted to assess delayed response and recurrence. On the human side, TCRbeta sequencing was run on scalp tissue and on sorted CD4+ and CD8+ peripheral blood T cells from healthy controls and from alopecia areata patients with either patchy or totalis/universalis disease.

CDR1 MDHEN and CDR2 SYDVKM are derived from the germline V gene. Trimming leaves V shorter by 4 bases and J shorter by 3 bases, with the junction holding 9 bases beyond the gene matches. Its CDR3 holds 17 amino acids, cysteine through phenylalanine. The only DNA kept is the CDR3, 51 bases in frame from the first base. Libraries were made using the immunoSEQ multiplex PCR assay. To provide template for TCR sequencing, every sample had RNA extracted and reverse transcribed into cDNA. First-strand cDNA was synthesized with SuperScript III using a 2:1 mix of oligo-dT and random hexamers. A synthetic immune receptor repertoire was used to gauge amplification bias, and whatever bias remained was removed computationally. The published analysis was carried out like this. Raw reads were preprocessed to remove errors, and CDR3 was defined according to IMGT conventions as the region from the conserved cysteine to phenylalanine. Clonality was computed by normalizing Shannon entropy by log2 of the number of productive unique TCRs and subtracting the result from 1. CD4 or CD8 identity of scalp clones was inferred by cross-referencing scalp TCRbeta sequences with sorted blood CD4 and CD8 repertoires. TCRdb carries this immuneACCESS record with in-frame sequences only. Its versions omit some clonotypes, under half of them owing to an unresolved V gene in the studies checked, with the rest unexplained. Clonal size and the V and J genes are those of that table, whereas D and trimming came from the DNA. Within this sample are about 76,000 clones, with approximately 66% of them counted one time only. The ten largest clones capture around 20% of the sample.

The intended sense of this specimen's time point label: about 25 weeks on oral tofacitinib. Reading the label with the study, this specimen's treatment or condition is: oral pan-JAK inhibitor, 5-10 mg twice daily. Lesional scalp punch biopsies and peripheral blood were obtained from alopecia areata patients. PBMCs were isolated by density centrifugation and stained for CD3, CD4 and CD8, and CD4+ and CD8+ T cells were sorted on a FACSAria. A few counts support this clone. Its antigen remains unidentified. No base quality values were provided; no much bigger clone lies one nucleotide off. The paper's findings and limits, for the study overall: Tofacitinib significantly lowered scalp clonality and the number of expanded CD8+ clones among the top 100 scalp clones. Compared with normal scalp, lesional scalp, particularly in alopecia totalis/universalis, had higher clonality and more expanded CD8+ clones, which suggests antigenic drive. The treated cohort was small, with a single nonresponder, so links between baseline CD8+ expansion and response need larger studies. During tofacitinib treatment, many expanded lesional clones stuck around in both scalp and blood, and this persistence may partly explain why relapse happens after treatment is stopped. Resident alphabeta T cells in normal human skin are also sequenced, complicating scalp TCR repertoire analysis, unlike mouse skin dominated by gammadelta T cells. TCR sequences shared between patients were less clear than in mice, possibly partly because of HLA diversity in the patient population.

The sample in question was CD8+ T cells sorted from blood, obtained at week 24, from a patient treated with tofacitinib. The TCR sequence derives from a human donor with alopecia areata. The sequence links TRBV28 to TRBJ2-1; 10 central nucleotides agree with TRBD2. The CDR3 protein: CASSSLDRTSGYNEQFF. The DNA sequence follows: TGTGCCAGCAGTTCGCTGGACAGGACTAGCGGCTACAATGAGCAGTTCTTC.